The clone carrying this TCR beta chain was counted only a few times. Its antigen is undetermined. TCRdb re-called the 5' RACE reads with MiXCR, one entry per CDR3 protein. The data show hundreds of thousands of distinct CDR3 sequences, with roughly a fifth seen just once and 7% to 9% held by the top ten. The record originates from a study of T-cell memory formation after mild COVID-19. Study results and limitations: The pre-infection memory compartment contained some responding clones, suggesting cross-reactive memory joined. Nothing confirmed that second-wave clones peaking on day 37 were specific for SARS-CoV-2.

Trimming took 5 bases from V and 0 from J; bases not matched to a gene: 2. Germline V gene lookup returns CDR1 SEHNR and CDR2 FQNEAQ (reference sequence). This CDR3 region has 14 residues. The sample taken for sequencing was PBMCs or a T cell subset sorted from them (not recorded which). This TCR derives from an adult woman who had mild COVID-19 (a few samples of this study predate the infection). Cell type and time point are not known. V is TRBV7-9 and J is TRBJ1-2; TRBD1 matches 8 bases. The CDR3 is CASSQGASNYGYTF. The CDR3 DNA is TGTGCCAGCAGCCAGGGGGCCTCTAACTATGGCTACACCTTC.